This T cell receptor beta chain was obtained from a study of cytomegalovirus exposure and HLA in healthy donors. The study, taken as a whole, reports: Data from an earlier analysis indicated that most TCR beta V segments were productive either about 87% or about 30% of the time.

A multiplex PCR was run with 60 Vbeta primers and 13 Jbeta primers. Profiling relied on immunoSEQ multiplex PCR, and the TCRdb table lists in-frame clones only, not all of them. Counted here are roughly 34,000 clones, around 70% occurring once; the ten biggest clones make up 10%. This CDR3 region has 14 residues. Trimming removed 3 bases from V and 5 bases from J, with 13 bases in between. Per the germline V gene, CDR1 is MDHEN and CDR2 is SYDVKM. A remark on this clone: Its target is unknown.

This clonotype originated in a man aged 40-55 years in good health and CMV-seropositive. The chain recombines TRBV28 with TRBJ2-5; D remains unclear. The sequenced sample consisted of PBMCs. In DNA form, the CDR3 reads TGTGCCAGCAGTTTGATCCTAGGAGCGGAGACCCAGTACTTC. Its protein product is CASSLILGAETQYF.